These 31 T cell receptor beta chains originate from one sample sequenced in a study of blood T cell repertoires in COVID-19. Profiled with immunoSEQ multiplex PCR; TCRdb holds only in-frame clones, not every one. Of over 100,000 clones listed, 82% are singletons. Sequenced sample: peripheral blood. All receptors derive from a man in his 70s with acute or convalescent COVID-19.

This chain links TRBV2 with TRBJ1-4, with D possibly matching TRBD1 (5 bases). The CDR3 spans 14 residues. Deletions cut 6 bases from V and 5 bases from J, with 13 bases between. Germline-derived CDR1 and CDR2 are SNHLY and FYNNEI. The CDR3 coding sequence is TGTGCCAGCAGAACAGGCGCACTCAATGAAAAACTGTTTTTT. Its protein is CASRTGALNEKLFF. Full variable domain (remainder filled in from reference TRBV2 and TRBJ1-4): EPEVTQTPSHQVTQMGQEVILRCVPISNHLYFYWYRQILGQKVEFLVSFYNNEISEKSEIFDDQFSVERPDGSNFTLKIRSTKLEDSAMYFCASRTGALNEKLFFGSGTQLSVL.

This clone was seen once. This chain connects TRBV2 to TRBJ1-2; D unresolved. Germline CDR1 is SNHLY and CDR2 is FYNNEI. The CDR3 consists of 10 residues. V gave up 4 bases and J gave up 5 bases, with 2 bases separating them. CDR3 residues: CASSAYGYTF. Here the CDR3 DNA reads TGTGCCAGCAGTGCTTATGGCTACACCTTC.

V and J are TRBV3-1 (or the pseudogene TRBV3-2) and TRBJ2-1, with TRBD2 matching over 7 bases. CDR3 length: 13 amino acids. Unmatched junction bases numbered 3, after V lost 3 bases and J lost 7 bases. CDR1 LGHDT and CDR2 YNNKEL come from the germline V gene (reference sequence). The CDR3 DNA reads TGTGCCAGCAGCCAGACTAGCACAAATGAGCAGTTCTTC. Translated: CASSQTSTNEQFF.

This chain connects TRBV30 to TRBJ2-5; D is unclear. CDR3 length equals 13 residues. Germline V gene sequence: CDR1 GTSNPN, CDR2 SVGIG (reference sequence). The germline V and J ends were trimmed by 0 bases and 5 bases, with 10 bases remaining between them. For the CDR3, the DNA is TGTGCCTGGAGTGTAGTCGATCGGGAGACCCAGTACTTC. It translates to CAWSVVDRETQYF.

The chain joins TRBV7-9 to TRBJ2-3; D may be TRBD1 (5 bases). The germline V gene has CDR1 SEHNR and CDR2 FQNEAQ (reference sequence). The CDR3 has 16 residues. V gave up 4 bases and J gave up 0 bases, with 14 bases separating them. The CDR3 DNA reads as TGTGCCAGCAGCTCCCCGACAGACTCTAGCACAGATACGCAGTATTTT. It translates to CASSSPTDSSTDTQYF.

The V gene is TRBV19, the J gene TRBJ1-1, with TRBD1 as a possible D gene (6 bases). This CDR3 is 14 amino acids long. V lost 9 bases and J lost 1, with 15 bases in between. Germline CDR1 reads LNHDA; CDR2 reads SQIVND (reference sequence). The CDR3 is CASERPGQNTEAFF. As DNA, the CDR3 is TGTGCCAGCGAAAGACCGGGACAGAACACTGAAGCTTTCTTT.

V gene TRBV21-1 combines with J gene TRBJ2-7; TRBD1 reflects the table's D call only, with no check against the DNA. TRBV21-1 is deemed a pseudogene. The CDR3 contains 19 residues. The CDR3 loop reads CASGLRDRGHPPISYEQYF. The CDR3 DNA reads as TGTGCCAGCGGTCTCCGGGACAGGGGCCACCCACCAATATCCTACGAGCAGTACTTC.

The gene calls are TRBV2 and TRBJ2-7, with a tentative D call TRBD2 (6 bases). Trimming shortened V by 4 bases and J by 3 bases, and 13 bases separated the two germline ends. The CDR3 has 14 residues. Germline V gene lookup returns CDR1 SNHLY and CDR2 FYNNEI. The CDR3 DNA reads as TGTGCCAGCAGTGTTGGGGGGATGAGCTACGAGCAGTACTTC. Its translation: CASSVGGMSYEQYF. The full variable domain, in which reference TRBV2 and TRBJ2-7 provide the parts outside the CDR3, is EPEVTQTPSHQVTQMGQEVILRCVPISNHLYFYWYRQILGQKVEFLVSFYNNEISEKSEIFDDQFSVERPDGSNFTLKIRSTKLEDSAMYFCASSVGGMSYEQYFGPGTRLTVT.

The V and J genes are TRBV5-1 and TRBJ2-7; 8 nucleotides line up with TRBD1. The germline CDR1 and CDR2 sequences are SGHRS and YFSETQ. The J segment lost 6 bases and the V segment lost 0 bases, leaving 8 bases of the junction unmatched. The CDR3 sequence is 15 residues long. In DNA form, the CDR3 reads TGCGCCAGCAGCTTGGACGGACAGGGTGACGGCGAGCAGTACTTC. Protein product: CASSLDGQGDGEQYF.

The chain joins TRBV6-2 or TRBV6-3 to TRBJ1-4; TRBD1 agrees at 7 bases. The junction had 12 bases not matched to a gene; V was cut back by 6 bases and J by 8 bases. CDR1 is MNHEY and CDR2 is SVGEGT in the germline V gene. The CDR3 is made up of 15 amino acids. CDR3 sequence reads: CASSGTQGVREKLFF. The CDR3 DNA reads TGTGCCAGCAGCGGAACTCAGGGGGTGCGGGAAAAACTGTTTTTT.

This chain connects TRBV10-1 to TRBJ2-3, with 9 bases that match TRBD1. CDR3 length: 14 amino acids. From germline, CDR1 is WNHNN and CDR2 SYGVQD (reference sequence). Losses at the gene ends were 5 bases for V and 1 base for J; bases not matched to a gene: 1. The CDR3 loop is CASSRTGGTDTQYF. CDR3 DNA sequence: TGCGCCAGCAGTCGGACAGGGGGCACAGATACGCAGTATTTT.

The chain combines TRBV5-6 with TRBJ1-1; the match to TRBD1 covers 8 bases. The CDR3 is made up of 14 amino acids. V lost 2 bases, J lost 3 bases, and 3 bases stayed unmatched. Germline V gene lookup returns CDR1 SGHDT and CDR2 YYEEEE. The CDR3 sequence: CASSFGQGDTEAFF. In DNA, the CDR3 is TGTGCCAGCAGCTTTGGACAGGGTGACACTGAAGCTTTCTTT.

This chain joins TRBV18 and TRBJ1-2; TRBD1 agrees at 9 bases. The CDR3 sequence is 14 residues long. Germline CDR1 and CDR2: KGHSH and LQKENI. With V trimmed by 3 bases and J by 7 bases, 6 bases remained unmatched. Here the CDR3 DNA reads TGTGCCAGCTCACCGACAGGGGGAAGCTCTGGCTACACCTTC. It translates to CASSPTGGSSGYTF. The full variable domain, with the rest looked up from reference TRBV18 and TRBJ1-2, is NAGVMQNPRHLVRRRGQEARLRCSPMKGHSHVYWYRQLPEEGLKFMVYLQKENIIDESGMPKERFSAEFPKEGPSILRIQQVVRGDSAAYFCASSPTGGSSGYTFGSGTRLTVV.

The chain couples TRBV5-1 to TRBJ1-4; D gene uncertain. Trimming stripped 2 bases from V and 5 bases from J, with 7 bases between. The CDR3 runs to 13 residues. The V gene's germline CDR1 is SGHRS and CDR2 YFSETQ. Here the CDR3 DNA reads TGCGCCAGCAGCTTAACAGTCAATGAAAAACTGTTTTTT. Translating it yields CASSLTVNEKLFF.

The chain joins TRBV10-1 to TRBJ2-6; no clear D. The CDR3 has 14 amino acids. V gave up 5 bases and J gave up 0 bases, with 5 bases separating them. Germline V CDR1 and CDR2: WNHNN, SYGVQD (reference sequence). The CDR3 bases are TGCGCCAGCAGTCCAGGCTCTGGGGCCAACGTCCTGACTTTC. It yields the protein CASSPGSGANVLTF.

The gene calls are TRBV7-2 and TRBJ2-7; TRBD1 matches at 8 bases. The CDR3 has 14 amino acids. The germline CDR1 and CDR2 sequences are SGHTA and FQGNSA. V trimming: 5 bases; J trimming: 2 bases; junction bases outside the gene matches: 5. The CDR3 DNA sequence: TGTGCCAGCAGCCCCCGGACAGGGACCTACGAGCAGTACTTC. Its translation is CASSPRTGTYEQYF.

V is TRBV9 and J is TRBJ1-3; weak D call: TRBD1 (6 bases). The V and J ends lost 3 bases and 7 bases respectively, with 17 bases between them. CDR3 length: 15 residues. Germline V gives CDR1 SGDLS, CDR2 YYNGEE. CDR3 sequence: CASSELGGKRNTIYF. CDR3 coding DNA: TGTGCCAGCAGCGAGCTAGGGGGAAAGCGGAACACCATATATTTT.

This sequence joins TRBV3-1 (or the pseudogene TRBV3-2) and TRBJ2-3; D may be TRBD2 (6 bases). Germline loops: CDR1 LGHDT, CDR2 YNNKEL (reference sequence). The CDR3 length is 13 residues. V lost 0 bases to trimming and J lost 8 bases, with 9 bases between them. CDR3 bases: TGTGCCAGCAGCCAAGAGCCCGGGAGTACGCAGTATTTT. As protein: CASSQEPGSTQYF.

The chain recombines TRBV10-3 with TRBJ1-2; the D is unclear. V gave up 2 bases and J gave up 4 bases, with 11 bases separating them. The CDR3 sequence is 14 residues long. Germline lookup yields CDR1 ENHRY and CDR2 SYGVKD. CDR3 nucleotide sequence: TGTGCCATCAGTGAGCTTCCAGCGGCCTATGGCTACACCTTC. It yields the protein CAISELPAAYGYTF.

This clone was counted between two and nine times. The gene calls are TRBV18 and TRBJ2-5, with TRBD2 as a possible D gene (5 bases). Germline lookup yields CDR1 KGHSH and CDR2 LQKENI. V lost 4 bases to trimming and J lost 0 bases, with 9 bases between them. The CDR3 consists of 14 residues. In DNA form, the CDR3 reads TGTGCCAGCTCACTCGGGCGGGACCAAGAGACCCAGTACTTC. Protein sequence: CASSLGRDQETQYF.

The chain uses TRBV30 and TRBJ2-2, with 7 bases that match TRBD1. Germline V lookup: CDR1 GTSNPN, CDR2 SVGIG (reference sequence). This CDR3 has 15 residues. With V trimmed by 3 bases and J by 1 base, 5 bases remained unmatched. CDR3 DNA sequence: TGTGCCTGGAGGGGACAGTTGGGGAACACCGGGGAGCTGTTTTTT. Translated, it gives CAWRGQLGNTGELFF.

V and J are TRBV28 and TRBJ2-1, with a tentative D call TRBD2 (5 bases). The CDR3 has 15 residues. Trimming took off 5 bases at V and 0 bases at J, with 11 bases between the two ends. The germline V gene encodes CDR1 MDHEN and CDR2 SYDVKM. CDR3 loop: CASSVDLSSYNEQFF. The DNA of the CDR3 is TGTGCCAGCAGTGTGGACTTGAGCTCCTACAATGAGCAGTTCTTC.

The chain carries TRBV2 and TRBJ1-6; 11 nucleotides line up with TRBD1. Germline assignment: CDR1 SNHLY and CDR2 FYNNEI. V shed 5 bases and J 7 bases; nucleotides not matched to a gene: 4. This CDR3 has 15 residues. The CDR3 DNA follows: TGTGCCAGCAGTCCCGGGACAGGGGGGAATTCACCCCTCCACTTT. This codes for CASSPGTGGNSPLHF. Filled out from reference TRBV2 and TRBJ1-6, the complete variable domain reads EPEVTQTPSHQVTQMGQEVILRCVPISNHLYFYWYRQILGQKVEFLVSFYNNEISEKSEIFDDQFSVERPDGSNFTLKIRSTKLEDSAMYFCASSPGTGGNSPLHFGNGTRLTVT.

The V gene is TRBV5-1, the J gene TRBJ1-3, with D perhaps TRBD1 (5 bases). V gave up 4 bases and J gave up 1 base, with 12 bases separating them. This CDR3 comprises 15 residues. Germline V gives CDR1 SGHRS, CDR2 YFSETQ. The CDR3 DNA follows: TGCGCCAGCAGCAATGTCGGGACTTCTGGAAACACCATATATTTT. It encodes CASSNVGTSGNTIYF.

The chain joins TRBV11-2 to TRBJ1-1; 9 bases map to TRBD1. With 7 bases clipped from V and 4 bases from J, the junction kept 7 bases outside the gene matches. In germline, CDR1 is SGHAT, CDR2 FQNNGV. This CDR3 has 14 amino acids. The CDR3, as DNA: TGTGCCAGCACCTGGGACAGGGCGGGCACTGAAGCTTTCTTT. This encodes CASTWDRAGTEAFF.

This clone was seen a single time. The chain has TRBV11-1 and TRBJ2-5; D call uncertain. CDR1 SGHAT and CDR2 FQDESV come from the germline V gene (reference sequence). Trimming pared 1 base from V and 5 bases from J, leaving 5 bases between. This CDR3 contains 12 residues. Here the CDR3 reads CASSLDGETQYF. In DNA form, the CDR3 reads TGTGCCAGCAGCTTAGACGGGGAGACCCAGTACTTC.

V usage is TRBV19 and J usage is TRBJ2-5; TRBD1 matches 9 bases. The CDR3 sequence is 16 residues long. V was clipped by 5 bases and J by 4 bases; unmatched bases: 11. Germline CDR1 and CDR2: LNHDA and SQIVND (reference sequence). In DNA, the CDR3 is TGTGCCAGTAGTCCCTCGCTGGGACAGGGAATAGAGACCCAGTACTTC. Encoded protein: CASSPSLGQGIETQYF.

The chain couples TRBV3-1 (or the pseudogene TRBV3-2) to TRBJ2-1; the D gene is possibly TRBD2 (6 bases). Per germline, CDR1 LGHDT and CDR2 YNNKEL (reference sequence). Trimming removed 1 base from V and 0 bases from J, with 10 bases in between. The CDR3 spans 16 residues. The CDR3 nucleotides are TGTGCCAGCAGCCAAGGTTGGCGGGGCTCCTACAATGAGCAGTTCTTC. It codes for CASSQGWRGSYNEQFF.

This clone appeared once. This rearrangement joins TRBV5-1 to TRBJ2-7; TRBD1 matches 9 bases. Germline V gene sequence: CDR1 SGHRS, CDR2 YFSETQ. The CDR3 has 15 amino acids. The trim removed 1 base at V and 6 bases at J, leaving 8 bases unmatched. For the CDR3, the DNA is TGCGCCAGCAGCTTGTTGGGACAGGGAGGGGGCGAGCAGTACTTC. Translation: CASSLLGQGGGEQYF.

This rearrangement joins TRBV5-4 to TRBJ1-2, with a weak D call TRBD1 (6 bases). The CDR3 loop spans 14 amino acids. Deletions cut 4 bases from V and 5 bases from J, with 15 bases between. The V gene's germline CDR1 is SGHNT and CDR2 YYREEE (reference sequence). Written as DNA, the CDR3 is TGTGCCAGCAGCCCGACAGGTTCGGGATATGGCTACACCTTC. It encodes CASSPTGSGYGYTF.

The chain recombines TRBV14 with TRBJ2-3; D not certain. Per germline, CDR1 SGHDN and CDR2 FVKESK. The CDR3 length is 18 residues. V shed 2 bases and J shed 2 bases, with 20 bases lying between them. This CDR3 is CASSQTWARIPDTDTQYF. The DNA of the CDR3 is TGTGCCAGCAGCCAAACCTGGGCCCGGATACCCGACACAGATACGCAGTATTTT.